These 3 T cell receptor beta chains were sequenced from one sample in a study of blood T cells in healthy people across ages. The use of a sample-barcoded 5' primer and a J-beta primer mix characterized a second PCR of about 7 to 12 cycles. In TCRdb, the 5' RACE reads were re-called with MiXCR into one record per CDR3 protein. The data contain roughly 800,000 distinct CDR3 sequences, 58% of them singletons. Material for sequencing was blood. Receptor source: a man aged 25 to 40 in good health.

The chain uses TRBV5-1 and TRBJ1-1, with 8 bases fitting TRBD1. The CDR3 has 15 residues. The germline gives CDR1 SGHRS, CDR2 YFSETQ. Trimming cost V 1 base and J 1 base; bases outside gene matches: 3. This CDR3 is CASSLSGTGNTEAFF. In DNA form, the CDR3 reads TGCGCCAGCAGCTTGAGTGGGACAGGGAACACTGAAGCTTTCTTT.

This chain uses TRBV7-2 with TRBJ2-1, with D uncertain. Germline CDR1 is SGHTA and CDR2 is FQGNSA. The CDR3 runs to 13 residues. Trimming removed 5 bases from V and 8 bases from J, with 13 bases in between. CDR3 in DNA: TGTGCCAGCAGCGGTCTACGCTTCCATGAGCAGTTCTTC. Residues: CASSGLRFHEQFF.

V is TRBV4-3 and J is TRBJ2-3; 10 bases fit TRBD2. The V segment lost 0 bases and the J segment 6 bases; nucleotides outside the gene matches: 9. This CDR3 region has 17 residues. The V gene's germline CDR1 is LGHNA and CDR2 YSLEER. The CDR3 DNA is TGCGCCAGCAGCCAAGAATGGAGCGGGAGGGCCCTGGATACGCAGTATTTT. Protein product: CASSQEWSGRALDTQYF.